The following is a T cell receptor beta chain sequence with its context. Its antigen target is currently unknown. Base qualities are not recorded, but no much larger clone differs from it by a single base. These data belong to a study of blood T cell repertoires in COVID-19 (dated by TCRdb to 2019 to 2021). Background for the entire study: The collaborator samples originated in the United States, Italy and Spain and spanned the acute and convalescent phases of COVID-19. The samples were drawn from the first 160 participants of the ongoing ImmuneRACE study and from about 1,200 subjects provided by 6 global collaborators. The dataset comprised deeply sampled blood TCRbeta repertoires from subjects exposed to, actively infected with, or recovered from COVID-19. The repertoires were released in a freely available public database meant as a resource for research on the immune response to SARS-CoV-2. Where available, HLA class I and class II types were obtained from metadata supplied by the sample provider rather than from assay-based typing. The prospective study material was composed of cDNA or gDNA derived from T cells, B-cell-depleted T cells, or PBMCs. Sample metadata almost always included a de-identified subject ID, COVID-19 status, age in years and sex.

Participants in the prospective study were enrolled through a virtual design, were aged about 18 to 100 years, and lived in 24 United States geographic areas. Cohort assignment in the prospective study relied on participant-reported clinical history from a screening survey and a study questionnaire. Mobile phlebotomists in the prospective study collected whole blood, serum and a nasopharyngeal or oropharyngeal swab from every participant. Additional blood draws and questionnaires over an approximately two-month period could optionally be provided by prospective study participants. Before DNA extraction, blood samples from the prospective study were shipped at room temperature or frozen. CDR3 length: 21 amino acids, cysteine to phenylalanine. The kept DNA is CDR3 alone, 63 bases in frame from the first base. V lost 3 bases and J lost 6 bases, and the count of bases not matched to a germline gene is 25. The germline V gene (reference sequence) sets CDR1 to LGHDT and CDR2 to YNNKEL.

Study-wide conclusions, independent of this receptor: The amount of clinical and demographic metadata varied by source and participant and was provided uncurated.

TCRbeta CDR3 regions were amplified from genomic DNA using the immunoSEQ Assay, a bias-controlled multiplex PCR. The authors' pipeline ran thus. The number of nucleated cells in each sample was estimated by amplification of reference gene primers within the assay. Sequence reads were collapsed and filtered to measure the absolute abundance of every unique TCRbeta CDR3 rearrangement. Productive Simpson clonality was computed per sample as the square root of Simpson's diversity index over productive rearrangements. TCRdb took this table from immuneACCESS and kept in-frame rearrangements with V and J called. Such tables lack part of the clones; where checked against another copy, unresolved V genes explain under half of the gap, and the rest is unexplained. The V and J calls and clone size are taken from that table; D and trimming were inferred from the DNA. This sample lists approximately 260,000 clones; around 80% were detected once. The biggest ten clones account for roughly 4% of the sample.

The specimen sequenced was PBMCs or T cells enriched from blood (not recorded which). This TCR came from a young man with acute COVID-19. The V and J genes are TRBV3-1 (or the pseudogene TRBV3-2) and TRBJ1-2; TRBD1 agrees with 10 junctional bases. The DNA sequence is given as TGTGCCAGCAGCCACCGAACCACGACCGGGACAGGGGCCATGCCCCCTGATGGCTACACCTTC. This translates into CASSHRTTTGTGAMPPDGYTF.